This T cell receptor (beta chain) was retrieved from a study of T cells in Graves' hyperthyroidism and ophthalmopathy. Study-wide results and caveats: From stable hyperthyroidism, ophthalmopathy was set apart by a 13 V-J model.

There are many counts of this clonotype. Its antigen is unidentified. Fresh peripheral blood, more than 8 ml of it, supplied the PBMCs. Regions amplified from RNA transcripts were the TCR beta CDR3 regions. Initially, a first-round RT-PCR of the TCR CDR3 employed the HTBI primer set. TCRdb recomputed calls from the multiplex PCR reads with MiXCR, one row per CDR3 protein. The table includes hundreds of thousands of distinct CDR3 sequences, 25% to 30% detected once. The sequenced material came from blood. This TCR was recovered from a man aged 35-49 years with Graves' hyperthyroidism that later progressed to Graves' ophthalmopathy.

The CDR3: CASSLGAGGSGNTIYF. The CDR3 bases are TGTGCCAGCAGCTTAGGGGCAGGGGGGTCTGGAAACACCATATATTTT. The chain couples TRBV7-8 to TRBJ1-3, with 7 positions matching TRBD1. This CDR3 comprises 16 residues. The junction had 4 bases not matched to a gene; V was cut back by 1 base and J by 1 base. Germline CDR1 is SGHVS and CDR2 is FQNEAQ.